The T cell receptor (beta chain) described here comes from a study of siplizumab effects on memory and regulatory T cells. Study outcomes and limitations: Relative to controls at more than 25%, mappable alloreactive CD4+ clones exhibited a mean Treg-derived proportion of less than 70% with siplizumab. The alloresponse seemed to draw substantially on naive T cells, which appeared more diverse than memory cells. Siplizumab, the agent tested, significantly reduced alloreactive sequences traceable to unstimulated CD4+ memory cells. A minor fraction of alloreactive clones, and no more, mapped to unstimulated subsets.

CDR1 and CDR2 (germline): SGHAT, FQNNGV. Trimming cost V 1 base and J 1 base, with 8 bases left between them. The CDR3 has 14 residues. With regard to this clone: Its antigen is as yet unknown.

The table came from immunoSEQ multiplex PCR; TCRdb's copy has only in-frame clones and leaves some out. The table shows 87,000 or so clones, with about nine tenths occurring only once. Sequencing was performed on CD4+ T cells sorted from blood. The clonotype comes from a human donor in good health. The chain carries TRBV11-2 and TRBJ2-7; no reliable D call. CDR3 amino acids: CASSLGRPSYEQYF. DNA for the CDR3: TGTGCCAGCAGCTTAGGGCGGCCGTCCTACGAGCAGTACTTC. Using reference TRBV11-2 and TRBJ2-7 for the parts outside the CDR3, the full variable domain is EAGVAQSPRYKIIEKRQSVAFWCNPISGHATLYWYQQILGQGPKLLIQFQNNGVVDDSQLPKDRFSAERLKGVDSTLKIQPAKLEDSAVYLCASSLGRPSYEQYFGPGTRLTVT.